This passage covers 3 T cell receptor beta chains from one sample sequenced in a study of T-cell reconstitution after alpha-beta-depleted transplantation in children. Preparation of the TCRbeta library involved a method that used unique molecular identifiers. TCRdb analysed the PCR reads with MiXCR anew, one entry per CDR3 protein. The sample records 200,000 or so distinct CDR3 sequences, about 6% being singletons. This specimen consisted of PBMCs, obtained before TCRalphabeta/CD19-depleted stem cell transplant. The receptors were sampled from a girl less than two years old with combined immunodeficiency, due to receive a stem cell transplant.

Many counts were recorded for this clonotype. V gene TRBV27 combines with J gene TRBJ1-1; D is unresolved. The CDR3 is made up of 13 amino acids. Germline loops: CDR1 MNHEY, CDR2 SMNVEV (reference sequence). Trimming took 3 bases from V and 5 from J, leaving 10 bases between them. This chain's CDR3 is CASSFFRETEAFF. In DNA form, the CDR3 reads TGTGCCAGCAGTTTTTTTAGGGAAACTGAAGCTTTCTTT.

This clonotype has ten or more counts. This chain links TRBV13 with TRBJ1-4, with D possibly matching TRBD1 (5 bases). The CDR3 runs 15 residues. V was pared by 5 bases and J by 2 bases, with 12 bases between. Per the germline V gene, CDR1 is PRHDT and CDR2 is FYEKMQ (reference sequence). CDR3 nucleotides: TGTGCCAGCAGCGCCACGGGGGAGACTAATGAAAAACTGTTTTTT. This codes for CASSATGETNEKLFF.

This clonotype was seen at least ten times. This sequence joins TRBV7-9 and TRBJ1-2; D not resolved. Germline CDR1 SEHNR, CDR2 FQNEAQ (reference sequence). CDR3 length equals 17 residues. Trimming stripped 5 bases from V and 2 bases from J, with 21 bases between. In DNA, the CDR3 is TGTGCCAGCAGCCCAATTAGGACGGCATTCTTGAACTATGGCTACACCTTC. As protein: CASSPIRTAFLNYGYTF. Based on the CDR3 plus reference TRBV7-9 and TRBJ1-2, the full variable domain is DTGVSQNPRHKITKRGQNVTFRCDPISEHNRLYWYRQTLGQGPEFLTYFQNEAQLEKSRLLSDRFSAERPKGSFSTLEIQRTEQGDSAMYLCASSPIRTAFLNYGYTFGSGTRLTVV.